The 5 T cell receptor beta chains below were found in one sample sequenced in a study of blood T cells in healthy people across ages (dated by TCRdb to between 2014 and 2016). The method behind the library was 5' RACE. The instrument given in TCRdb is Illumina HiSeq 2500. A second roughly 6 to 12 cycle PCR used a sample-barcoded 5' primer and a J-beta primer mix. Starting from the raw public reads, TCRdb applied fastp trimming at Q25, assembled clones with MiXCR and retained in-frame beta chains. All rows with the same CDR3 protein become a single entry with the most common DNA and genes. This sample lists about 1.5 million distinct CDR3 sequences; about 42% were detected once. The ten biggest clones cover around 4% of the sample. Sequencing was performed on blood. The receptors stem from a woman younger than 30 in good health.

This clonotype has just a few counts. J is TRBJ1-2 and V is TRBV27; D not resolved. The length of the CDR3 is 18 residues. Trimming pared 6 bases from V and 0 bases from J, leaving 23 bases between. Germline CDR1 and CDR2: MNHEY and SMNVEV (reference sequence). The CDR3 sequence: CASSSSPPLDGANYGYTF. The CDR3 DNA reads TGTGCCAGCAGCTCGAGTCCCCCCCTGGACGGGGCTAACTATGGCTACACCTTC.

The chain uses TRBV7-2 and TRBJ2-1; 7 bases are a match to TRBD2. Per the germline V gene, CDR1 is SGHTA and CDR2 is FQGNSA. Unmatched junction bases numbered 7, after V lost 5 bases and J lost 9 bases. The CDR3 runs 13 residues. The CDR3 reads CASSAAGVREQFF. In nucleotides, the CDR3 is TGTGCCAGCAGCGCTGCGGGGGTCCGTGAGCAGTTCTTC. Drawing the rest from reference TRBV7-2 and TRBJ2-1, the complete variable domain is GAGVSQSPSNKVTEKGKDVELRCDPISGHTALYWYRQSLGQGLEFLIYFQGNSAPDKSGLPSDRFSAERTGGSVSTLTIQRTQQEDSAVYLCASSAAGVREQFFGPGTRLTVL.

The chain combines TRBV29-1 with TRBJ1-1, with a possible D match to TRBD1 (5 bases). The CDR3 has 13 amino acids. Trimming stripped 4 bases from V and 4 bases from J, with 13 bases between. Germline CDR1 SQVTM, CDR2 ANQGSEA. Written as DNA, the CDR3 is TGCAGCGTTGGCCCAGGGTCCTCCACTGAAGCTTTCTTT. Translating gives CSVGPGSSTEAFF.

This CDR3 is CASSQGYLLTGQNQPQHF. The CDR3 DNA follows: TGTGCCAGCAGCCAAGGGTACCTGTTGACAGGGCAAAATCAGCCCCAGCATTTT. The J gene is TRBJ1-5, the V gene TRBV3-1; 7 nucleotides match TRBD1. Trimming removed 1 base from V and 4 bases from J; junction bases left unmatched: 13. CDR3 length equals 18 residues. CDR1 and CDR2 from the germline V gene are LGHDT and YNNKEL (reference sequence).

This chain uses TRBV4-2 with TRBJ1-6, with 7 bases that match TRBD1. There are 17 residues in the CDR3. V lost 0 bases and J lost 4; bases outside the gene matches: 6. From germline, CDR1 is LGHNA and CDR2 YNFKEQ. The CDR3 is CASSQEPGTAYNSPLHF. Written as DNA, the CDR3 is TGTGCCAGCAGCCAAGAGCCCGGGACAGCGTATAATTCACCCCTCCACTTT.